The 24 T cell receptor beta chains below were found in one sample sequenced in a study of T cell repertoires in cytomegalovirus infection. TCRdb used MiXCR to reprocess the reads, holding one entry per CDR3 protein. The sample records about 770,000 distinct CDR3 sequences, about 29% being singletons. What these receptors recognize is not known. This material consisted of cultured CD8+ T cells from PBMCs, taken from culture after CMV antigen stimulation. The receptor set was obtained from a human donor in good health (CMV status not recorded). Some clones in this sample may be carry-over from other donors' samples.

This clonotype was counted once. V and J are TRBV20-1 and TRBJ2-1, with D hard to call. Trimming stripped 6 bases from V and 7 bases from J, with 16 bases between. Germline loops: CDR1 DFQATT, CDR2 SNEGSKA (reference sequence). The CDR3 loop spans 13 amino acids. The CDR3 spells CSAPVPTRNEQFF. In nucleotides, the CDR3 is TGCAGTGCCCCGGTCCCCACCAGGAATGAGCAGTTCTTC.

This clonotype occurred a few times. At one end, the junction sequence differs from germline, possibly due to a read error. This rearrangement joins TRBV7-7 to TRBJ2-6, with D unclear. Germline CDR1 SSHAT, CDR2 FNYEAQ (reference sequence). The CDR3 runs to 16 residues. The CDR3 region is CASSPRFGSGANVLTF. The CDR3, as DNA: TGTGCTAGCAGTCCCCGGTTCGGCTCTGGGGCCAACGTCCTGACTTTC.

Ten or more counts support this clonotype. This chain links TRBV7-8 with TRBJ2-3; perhaps TRBD2 as D (6 bases). V was shortened by 1 base and J by 1 base, with 9 bases between the two germline ends. The CDR3 is made up of 15 amino acids. CDR1 is SGHVS, CDR2 FQNEAQ, per germline. The CDR3 here is CASSLELARTDTQYF. CDR3 sequence (DNA): TGTGCCAGCAGCTTAGAACTAGCCCGCACAGATACGCAGTATTTT.

The chain has TRBV13 and TRBJ2-1, with 9 nucleotides matching TRBD1. Per germline, CDR1 PRHDT and CDR2 FYEKMQ (reference sequence). The CDR3 has 16 amino acids. V trimming: 6 bases; J trimming: 2 bases; junction bases outside the gene matches: 8. The CDR3 bases are TGTGCCAGCAGTCGTATTAGGACAGGGGCCTACAATGAGCAGTTCTTC. It encodes CASSRIRTGAYNEQFF.

The CDR3 reads CASSQGGGGGNTGELFF. CDR3 coding DNA: TGCGCCAGCAGCCAAGGAGGGGGCGGGGGGAACACCGGGGAGCTGTTTTTT. The chain joins TRBV4-3 to TRBJ2-2; D is perhaps TRBD1 or TRBD2 (7 bases each). Germline V gene lookup returns CDR1 LGHNA and CDR2 YSLEER. CDR3 length: 17 amino acids. V lost 1 base and J lost 1, with 13 bases in between.

The V call is TRBV5-6, the J call TRBJ2-7; either TRBD1 or TRBD2 may fit D (5 bases each). This CDR3 region has 15 residues. Looked up from germline, CDR1 is SGHDT and CDR2 is YYEEEE. The V end lost 3 bases, the J end lost 5 bases, and 18 bases lay between the germline ends. CDR3 sequence (DNA): TGTGCCAGCAGCTCGTGGGGGACGTATATCAACGAGCAGTACTTC. Residues: CASSSWGTYINEQYF.

The chain has TRBV9 and TRBJ1-5, with 7 bases lining up with TRBD1. V was pared by 0 bases and J by 4 bases, with 7 bases of the junction left unmatched. The germline CDR1 and CDR2 sequences are SGDLS and YYNGEE. This CDR3 comprises 16 residues. This CDR3 is CASSVGTGEKNQPQHF. CDR3 DNA sequence: TGTGCCAGCAGCGTAGGCACAGGGGAGAAAAATCAGCCCCAGCATTTT.

The chain is built from TRBV20-1 and TRBJ1-2, with 9 bases matching TRBD1. V gave up 4 bases and J gave up 7 bases; unmatched junction bases: 10. CDR3 size: 14 residues. CDR1 DFQATT and CDR2 SNEGSKA come from the germline V gene (reference sequence). CDR3: CSATGTGTQSGYTF. CDR3 nucleotides: TGCAGTGCTACAGGGACAGGGACGCAATCTGGCTACACCTTC.

The sample holds many counts of this clonotype. The gene calls are TRBV7-9 and TRBJ1-1; D is uncertain. Deletions cut 5 bases from V and 0 bases from J, with 16 bases between. Per germline, CDR1 SEHNR and CDR2 FQNEAQ (reference sequence). The CDR3 consists of 16 residues. The CDR3 bases are TGTGCCAGCAGCCGATACGGCGGCAGCTTGAACACTGAAGCTTTCTTT. Translation gives CASSRYGGSLNTEAFF.

The table lists this clonotype with many counts. The chain uses TRBV7-6 and TRBJ2-1, with 10 positions matching TRBD2. From germline, CDR1 is SGHVS and CDR2 FNYEAQ. V lost 3 bases and J lost 4; bases outside the gene matches: 0. This CDR3 comprises 14 residues. CDR3 DNA sequence: TGTGCCAGCAGCTTTAGCGGGGGGTACAATGAGCAGTTCTTC. It is translated as CASSFSGGYNEQFF.

The rearrangement uses TRBV6-4 and TRBJ2-2, with D possibly TRBD1 on 6 matching bases. This CDR3 is built from 15 residues. The germline V gene encodes CDR1 MRHNA and CDR2 SNTAGT. Trimming stripped 6 bases from V and 4 bases from J, with 15 bases between. CDR3 protein: CASSETGQFTGELFF. CDR3 nucleotides: TGTGCCAGCAGCGAGACTGGACAGTTCACCGGGGAGCTGTTTTTT.

The chain uses TRBV29-1 and TRBJ1-2; the match to TRBD1 covers 10 bases. From germline, CDR1 is SQVTM and CDR2 ANQGSEA. The CDR3 spans 15 residues. The chain's CDR3 is CTSWGDRGVSYGYTF. CDR3 nucleotide sequence: TGCACCAGTTGGGGGGACAGGGGCGTCAGCTATGGCTACACCTTC.

The chain couples TRBV19 to TRBJ2-7; 7 nucleotides match TRBD1. V shed 5 bases, J shed 2 bases, and the junction held 9 bases outside the gene matches. The CDR3 has 15 residues. The germline CDR1 and CDR2 sequences are LNHDA and SQIVND (reference sequence). The CDR3 DNA is TGTGCCAGTAGTCCCACGGGACAGACTACCTACGAGCAGTACTTC. This sequence encodes CASSPTGQTTYEQYF.

The rearrangement uses TRBV15 and TRBJ1-1; D remains ambiguous. The CDR3 totals 15 residues. The V end was cut by 2 bases, the J end by 0 bases, with 10 bases between. Per germline, CDR1 LNHNV and CDR2 YYDKDF (reference sequence). CDR3 nucleotide sequence: TGTGCCACCAGCAGAAACACCCAGCTGAACACTGAAGCTTTCTTT. It encodes CATSRNTQLNTEAFF.

This chain links TRBV11-2 with TRBJ1-2; D might be TRBD1 (6 bases). V lost 5 bases and J lost 7, with 14 bases in between. CDR1 is SGHAT, CDR2 FQNNGV, per germline. The CDR3 extends over 13 amino acids. CDR3 residues: CASSPWTVPGYTF. In nucleotides, the CDR3 is TGTGCCAGCAGCCCGTGGACAGTACCTGGCTACACCTTC.

This clonotype has only a few counts. The chain recombines TRBV27 with TRBJ2-3; tentatively, D is TRBD2 (6 bases). Germline V CDR1 and CDR2: MNHEY, SMNVEV (reference sequence). With 4 bases removed from V and 1 base from J, the gap between germline ends came to 18 bases. This CDR3 contains 17 residues. CDR3: CASSSAIIGEGTDTQYF. The DNA of the CDR3 is TGTGCCAGCAGTTCCGCCATAATAGGGGAGGGCACAGATACGCAGTATTTT.

This chain connects TRBV5-6 to TRBJ2-7, with TRBD1 as a possible D gene (7 bases). Per the germline V gene, CDR1 is SGHDT and CDR2 is YYEEEE. The V and J ends lost 3 bases and 1 base respectively, with 11 bases between them. This CDR3 has 14 amino acids. The CDR3 DNA reads as TGTGCCAGCAGCTCACAGGGGAGGTCCTACGAGCAGTACGTC. Translated, it gives CASSSQGRSYEQYV.

The CDR3 DNA reads as TGCAGTGCTCGAGGAGGCGTCTATAATTCACCCCTCCACTTT. Its protein is CSARGGVYNSPLHF. V gene TRBV20-1 combines with J gene TRBJ1-6; unclear D gene. The CDR3 loop spans 14 amino acids. CDR1 DFQATT and CDR2 SNEGSKA come from the germline V gene (reference sequence). Trimming stripped 5 bases from V and 3 bases from J, with 11 bases between.

The chain has TRBV20-1 and TRBJ2-1; the match to TRBD1 covers 7 bases. Germline trimming cut 4 bases from V and 2 bases from J; bases unmatched to any gene: 11. The CDR3 loop spans 16 amino acids. Per the germline V gene, CDR1 is DFQATT and CDR2 is SNEGSKA (reference sequence). The CDR3 sequence: CSATNRGATPYNEQFF. The DNA of the CDR3 is TGCAGTGCTACCAACAGGGGCGCTACTCCCTACAATGAGCAGTTCTTC.

The chain joins TRBV4-1 to TRBJ2-1; 9 positions agree with TRBD2. Per germline, CDR1 MGHRA and CDR2 YSYEKL. The CDR3 sequence is 16 residues long. J was trimmed by 5 bases and V by 3 bases; bases with no gene match: 8. CDR3 in DNA: TGCGCCAGCAGCCATCCCGGGACTAGCAGCCACAATGAGCAGTTCTTC. This sequence encodes CASSHPGTSSHNEQFF.

The genes are TRBV28 and TRBJ2-6; D possibly corresponds to TRBD2 (5 bases). V lost 7 bases, J lost 0 bases, and 16 bases lay in between. Germline CDR1 MDHEN, CDR2 SYDVKM. The CDR3 contains 17 residues. Written as DNA, the CDR3 is TGTGCCAGCAAGGAGGTTGGCAGTAGCTCTGGGGCCAACGTCCTGACTTTC. It specifies CASKEVGSSSGANVLTF.

This sequence joins TRBV19 and TRBJ2-2, with TRBD1 as a possible D gene (6 bases). This CDR3 is 13 amino acids long. Germline V gene data show CDR1 as LNHDA and CDR2 as SQIVND (reference sequence). The germline V and J ends were trimmed by 5 bases and 6 bases, with 10 bases remaining between them. Here the CDR3 DNA reads TGTGCCAGTAGTCCTTGGACAGCCGGGGAGCTGTTTTTT. Residues: CASSPWTAGELFF.

V gene TRBV20-1 combines with J gene TRBJ2-3, with 9 positions matching TRBD2. Germline V gene sequence: CDR1 DFQATT, CDR2 SNEGSKA (reference sequence). This CDR3 spans 16 amino acids. The V and J ends lost 0 bases and 3 bases, in that order; junction bases with no gene match: 7. The CDR3 DNA reads TGCAGTGCTAGAGATGTCGGTAGCGGGGGAACAGATACGCAGTATTTT. This translates into CSARDVGSGGTDTQYF.

The rearrangement uses TRBV25-1 and TRBJ2-7; 8 bases fit TRBD1. Losses at the gene ends were 5 bases for V and 2 bases for J; bases not matched to a gene: 8. The CDR3 has 15 amino acids. Germline assignment: CDR1 MGHDK and CDR2 SYGVNS. The CDR3 DNA follows: TGTGCCAGCAGTAACGGACAGGGAAACCCCTACGAGCAGTACTTC. This translates into CASSNGQGNPYEQYF.